Included here is one TCR beta chain sequence, with context. Its target is not known. Those who donated were healthy HIV-negative adults, with no recent acute infections or vaccinations reported. V shed 3 bases and J shed 4 bases, with 13 bases lying between them. The CDR3 length is 14 residues. Germline V gene sequence: CDR1 WNHNN, CDR2 SYGVQD (reference sequence). The sample is drawn from a study of shared clonotypes between healthy human individuals. The method was immunoSEQ multiplex PCR; TCRdb's version includes in-frame clones alone and lacks a portion of them. The sample carries roughly 2.4 million clones, around 95% recorded once. General study findings and limits: Between a few donors, naive CD4 clonotypes were shared at a level of around 4.8%. A small donor pool kept down the genetic and exposure-history diversity that was represented. Blood alone was sampled, and tissue repertoires likely differ.

The sample consisted of naive CD4+ T cells sorted from blood. Subset here: CD45RA+ positively selected. The rearrangement uses TRBV10-1 and TRBJ2-7, with D possibly being TRBD1 or TRBD2 (6 bases each). The TCR comes from a man between 18 and 29 years old in good health. CDR3 loop: CASSEGGRTYEQYF. The CDR3 DNA is TGCGCCAGCAGTGAAGGGGGGCGGACGTACGAGCAGTACTTC.